These 22 T cell receptor beta chains originate from one sample sequenced in a study of post-analysis software for immune sequencing data. General study findings and limits: Five or six TRBV segments, TRBV5-6, TRBV5-1 and TRBV20-1 among them, were found more frequent in patients than controls.

The authors incorporated unique molecular identifiers into the TCR beta cDNA libraries. In TCRdb, the PCR reads were re-called with MiXCR into one record per CDR3 protein. The table includes around 180,000 distinct CDR3 sequences, 30% detected once. Their antigens are not known. Sequenced material: blood. Receptors originate from a girl aged 10-17 years with multiple sclerosis.

To note about this clonotype: A much bigger clone sits one base away, suggesting this may be a read error. The rearrangement uses TRBV4-1 and TRBJ2-1; 7 bases agree with TRBD2. The CDR3 loop spans 17 amino acids. The V gene's germline CDR1 is MGHRA and CDR2 YSYEKL. The CDR3 reads CAGSQEVSSGSRNEQFF. Written as DNA, the CDR3 is TGCGCCGGCAGCCAAGAGGTGTCTAGCGGAAGTCGGAATGAGCAGTTCTTC.

This clonotype has only a few counts. The gene calls are TRBV5-1 and TRBJ2-7, with 8 bases fitting TRBD2. V gave up 0 bases and J gave up 2 bases; unmatched junction bases: 4. CDR1 is SGHRS and CDR2 is YFSETQ in the germline V gene. This CDR3 is built from 15 residues. CDR3 residues: CASSLEVAGTYEQYF. The CDR3 DNA follows: TGCGCCAGCAGCTTGGAGGTAGCGGGGACCTACGAGCAGTACTTC.

This chain links TRBV7-3 with TRBJ1-1, with D possibly matching TRBD1 (5 bases). This CDR3 has 14 residues. Germline V gene lookup returns CDR1 SGHTA and CDR2 FQGTGA. V lost 4 bases to trimming and J lost 6 bases, with 15 bases between them. The DNA for the CDR3 is TGTGCCAGCAGCTCCAGGGTGAGGTGCGCTGAAGCTTTCTTT. This sequence encodes CASSSRVRCAEAFF.

This clonotype was observed at least ten times. The chain combines TRBV7-7 with TRBJ2-5; 7 nucleotides line up with TRBD2. Germline assignment: CDR1 SSHAT and CDR2 FNYEAQ (reference sequence). CDR3 length: 13 amino acids. In DNA, the CDR3 is TGTGCTAGCGGGCGACTAGGATTAGAGACCCAGTACTTC. It is translated as CASGRLGLETQYF.

There are many counts of this clonotype. J is TRBJ2-7 and V is TRBV6-6, with D possibly being TRBD1 (6 bases). The germline CDR1 and CDR2 sequences are MNHNY and SVGAGI (reference sequence). The V gene lost 7 bases and the J gene lost 5 bases, with 15 bases spanning the gap. The CDR3 runs to 13 residues. The CDR3 reads CASTVQGTHEQYF. The CDR3 coding sequence is TGTGCCAGCACCGTTCAGGGGACCCACGAGCAGTACTTC.

The rearrangement uses TRBV2 and TRBJ2-4; 7 positions match TRBD1. The junction had 3 bases not matched to a gene; V was cut back by 5 bases and J by 2 bases. The germline V gene encodes CDR1 SNHLY and CDR2 FYNNEI. The CDR3 covers 14 residues. CDR3 nucleotides: TGTGCCAGCAGTCAGACAGGGTCCAAAAACATTCAGTACTTC. Translating gives CASSQTGSKNIQYF.

This clonotype was recorded many times. V is TRBV12-3 or TRBV12-4 and J is TRBJ2-7; D call uncertain. This CDR3 spans 14 amino acids. V gave up 3 bases and J gave up 3 bases, with 12 bases separating them. CDR3 region: CASSFDGTDYEQYF. The DNA for the CDR3 is TGTGCCAGCAGTTTCGACGGAACAGACTACGAGCAGTACTTC.

The chain is built from TRBV5-1 and TRBJ1-1; D may be TRBD1 (6 bases). V was shortened by 0 bases and J by 8 bases, with 20 bases between the two germline ends. Germline V gives CDR1 SGHRS, CDR2 YFSETQ. This CDR3 has 16 amino acids. This chain's CDR3 is CASSLDVLLGGTEAFF. The CDR3 DNA reads TGCGCCAGCAGCTTGGATGTACTCCTGGGGGGGACAGAAGCTTTCTTT.

This clonotype was observed many times. The chain combines TRBV20-1 with TRBJ2-3; D uncertain. V was pared by 5 bases and J by 0 bases, with 15 bases between. The CDR3 runs to 15 residues. Germline V gives CDR1 DFQATT, CDR2 SNEGSKA (reference sequence). The CDR3 is CSAYRNDGSTDTQYF. For the CDR3, the DNA is TGCAGTGCTTATCGTAACGATGGTAGCACAGATACGCAGTATTTT.

A remark on this clonotype: Germline is not matched at one junction end, which may reflect a read error. The rearrangement joins TRBV7-9 to TRBJ1-4, with 9 positions matching TRBD1. CDR1 and CDR2 (germline): SEHNR, FQNEAQ (reference sequence). This CDR3 is built from 16 residues. For the CDR3, the DNA is TGTGCCAGCAGCTTAGATGGTGGACAGGGGTATGAAAGACTGTTTTTT. Residues: CASSLDGGQGYERLFF.

A note on this clonotype: A much bigger clone sits one base away, suggesting this may be a read error. The chain uses TRBV20-1 and TRBJ2-1; weak D call: TRBD2 (6 bases). CDR3 size: 14 residues. Trimming pared 2 bases from V and 7 bases from J, leaving 15 bases between. CDR1 is DFQATT and CDR2 is SNEGSKA in the germline V gene (reference sequence). The CDR3 region has the DNA TGCAGTGCTAGAAATCGACCGGGGAGGAATGAGCAGTTCTTC. Translating it yields CSARNRPGRNEQFF.

V is TRBV12-5 and J is TRBJ1-2; 7 bases line up with TRBD1. V lost 6 bases to trimming and J lost 4 bases; unmatched junction nucleotides: 8. CDR3 length: 14 residues. Germline V gene data show CDR1 as LGHNT and CDR2 as FRNRAP. CDR3 sequence: CASGGGQEFYGYTF. The CDR3, as DNA: TGTGCTAGTGGGGGTGGACAGGAATTCTATGGCTACACCTTC.

This clonotype turned up a few times. The chain employs TRBV7-2 and TRBJ2-3; unclear D gene. From germline, CDR1 is SGHTA and CDR2 FQGNSA. CDR3 length: 13 residues. V gave up 6 bases and J gave up 4 bases, with 11 bases separating them. The CDR3 sequence: CASSTRGADTQYF. The CDR3 DNA reads as TGTGCCAGCAGTACCCGAGGTGCAGATACGCAGTATTTT.

The rearrangement joins TRBV27 to TRBJ2-3; 8 nucleotides align to TRBD2. J gave up 4 bases and V 3 bases, and 9 bases lay outside the gene matches. Germline CDR1 is MNHEY and CDR2 is SMNVEV (reference sequence). CDR3 length: 16 residues. CDR3 nucleotide sequence: TGTGCCAGCAGTTTCATAGCGGGAAGTTTGCCAGATACGCAGTATTTT. It is translated as CASSFIAGSLPDTQYF.

This clonotype was recorded a few times. J is TRBJ2-1 and V is TRBV7-2; D is unclear. The CDR3 covers 14 residues. V was shortened by 5 bases and J by 0 bases, with 8 bases between the two germline ends. CDR1 is SGHTA, CDR2 FQGNSA, per germline. DNA for the CDR3: TGTGCCAGCAGCCCGGTGAGCTCCTACAATGAGCAGTTCTTC. This codes for CASSPVSSYNEQFF.

The CDR3 coding sequence is TGTGCCAGCAGCTATCGGACAGGGGACACTGAAGCTTTCTTT. The encoded protein is CASSYRTGDTEAFF. This rearrangement joins TRBV11-1 to TRBJ1-1; 9 nucleotides agree with TRBD1. The CDR3 contains 14 residues. V lost 4 bases to trimming and J lost 3 bases; unmatched junction nucleotides: 3. CDR1 SGHAT and CDR2 FQDESV come from the germline V gene (reference sequence).

Points on this clonotype: This clone may be a read error of a much larger clone one base away. This sequence joins TRBV9 and TRBJ2-6; tentatively, D is TRBD1 or TRBD2 (6 bases each). CDR3 size: 16 residues. Germline V CDR1 and CDR2: SGDLS, YYNGEE. CDR3 sequence (DNA): TGTGCCAGCAGCGGTCCGGGGGCCTCTGGGGCCAACGTCCCGACTTTC. It specifies CASSGPGASGANVPTF.

This clonotype was observed at least ten times. The V and J genes are TRBV28 and TRBJ2-7, with D unresolved. The V end was cut by 3 bases, the J end by 6 bases, with 6 bases between. The germline V gene encodes CDR1 MDHEN and CDR2 SYDVKM. The CDR3 loop spans 11 amino acids. The CDR3 DNA reads as TGTGCCAGCAGTTTCAGGACCGAGCAGTACTTC. Its protein is CASSFRTEQYF.

CDR3 protein: CASSAWDSNSYEQYF. CDR3 nucleotides: TGTGCCAGCAGTGCCTGGGACAGTAACAGCTACGAGCAGTACTTC. The V and J genes are TRBV2 and TRBJ2-7; 7 bases map to TRBD1. Germline CDR1 and CDR2: SNHLY and FYNNEI. The CDR3 is 15 residues long. The V segment lost 4 bases and the J segment 3 bases; nucleotides outside the gene matches: 9.

This chain joins TRBV5-1 and TRBJ2-1, with D perhaps TRBD2 (7 bases). The CDR3 consists of 15 residues. The germline V and J ends were trimmed by 4 bases and 4 bases, with 15 bases remaining between them. Germline values: CDR1 SGHRS, CDR2 YFSETQ. Here the CDR3 DNA reads TGCGCCAGCAGCCTCGTCGGGGGGCAGTACAATGAGCAGTTCTTC. This codes for CASSLVGGQYNEQFF.

The chain has TRBV18 and TRBJ1-5; D gene uncertain. Looked up from germline, CDR1 is KGHSH and CDR2 is LQKENI. This CDR3 has 16 amino acids. The ends were cut back, 6 bases at V and 1 base at J, with 16 bases in the middle. The CDR3 loop is CASSRGEGSSNQPQHF. The CDR3 DNA reads TGTGCCAGCTCCCGGGGAGAGGGCTCCAGCAATCAGCCCCAGCATTTT. The full variable domain, rest sourced from reference TRBV18 and TRBJ1-5, is NAGVMQNPRHLVRRRGQEARLRCSPMKGHSHVYWYRQLPEEGLKFMVYLQKENIIDESGMPKERFSAEFPKEGPSILRIQQVVRGDSAAYFCASSRGEGSSNQPQHFGDGTRLSIL.

This clonotype was counted ten times or more. The chain carries TRBV6-2 or TRBV6-3 and TRBJ2-7; D gene unclear. The CDR3 has 13 amino acids. Germline CDR1 and CDR2: MNHEY and SVGEGT. The ends were cut back, 5 bases at V and 4 bases at J, with 12 bases in the middle. The CDR3 here is CASSDPLPYEQYF. The CDR3, as DNA: TGTGCCAGCAGTGACCCCCTCCCTTACGAGCAGTACTTC.